This T cell receptor (beta chain) derives from a study of control samples from healthy donors and cancer patients. V lost 4 bases to trimming and J lost 1 base; unmatched junction nucleotides: 0. The CDR3 consists of 13 residues. The V gene's germline CDR1 is MNHEY and CDR2 SVGAGI. Clones were read by immunoSEQ multiplex PCR, and TCRdb kept only the in-frame ones, dropping some. The sample has some 89,000 clones, around nine tenths seen once. V is TRBV6-5 and J is TRBJ1-1, with 7 positions matching TRBD1. This receptor was taken from a man under 40 in good health. The sequencing sample was made of blood. In nucleotides, the CDR3 is TGTGCCAGCAGTTGGGACAGGAACACTGAAGCTTTCTTT. Amino acid sequence: CASSWDRNTEAFF.